These T cell receptor beta chains were read from a single sample in a study of blood T cell repertoires in COVID-19. This table comes from immunoSEQ multiplex PCR, and its TCRdb copy is limited to in-frame clones, with some not included. Among more than 45,000 clones listed, around nine tenths were seen once. The sequenced material came from peripheral blood. These receptors were collected from a woman aged 70-85 years with active COVID-19. Each CDR3 is given with its conserved first and last residue. A D gene is named only where the DNA matches it firmly. Clone size is shown for a subset of rows, as once, few, many or a class of expanded clone.

v_call clone_size d_call cdr3_length cdr3_aa
TRBV7-9 few NA 14 CASSQPGAAGELFF
TRBV20-1 NA NA 10 CSVAAGTQYF
TRBV27 NA TRBD1 15 CASSPARTGTYGYTF
TRBV27 few NA 12 CASKRSSYEQYF
TRBV5-4 NA NA 13 CASSRTTDYEQYF
TRBV5-4 NA NA 13 CASSSTSPKGYTF
TRBV29-1 NA TRBD1 13 CSVVTGSSYEQYF
TRBV11-3 NA TRBD2 19 CASSQSWAGGPFTTDTQYF
TRBV11-2 NA TRBD2 16 CASSFRRAGGTDTQYF
TRBV5-1 NA NA 13 CASRQEPQETQYF
TRBV7-8 NA TRBD2 16 CASSLAGTSGQETQYF
TRBV6-2/TRBV6-3 NA NA 15 CASSYPIQGTDEQFF
TRBV7-2 NA NA 13 CASSLGPTDTQYF
TRBV5-1 once NA 16 CASSAYRESAKNIQYF
TRBV3-1/TRBV3-2 once NA 15 CASSQDDAGTDTQYF
TRBV9 NA TRBD1 15 CASSPLGQGAYEQYF
TRBV28 NA TRBD1 15 CASSLRTGFNQPQHF
TRBV7-2 NA TRBD1 13 CASSLGTGLGYTF
TRBV7-9 NA NA 13 CASSVGQNYGYTF
TRBV5-1 NA NA 14 CASSFDIGGETQYF
TRBV10-3 NA NA 14 CAISDLEGYNEQFF
TRBV5-1 once TRBD1 17 CASSSAGQQGASTEAFF
TRBV6-5 NA TRBD2 14 CASSRLAEQETQYF
TRBV28 NA TRBD1 12 CASGTVSDEQYF
TRBV5-6 NA NA 14 CASSPPGSSYEQYF
TRBV5-1 NA TRBD1 16 CASSPGTGGRSTEAFF
TRBV5-6 NA TRBD1 13 CASSLVSGGEQYF
TRBV12-3/TRBV12-4 once TRBD1 13 CASRTGGTQPQHF
TRBV11-1 NA NA 15 CASSPDNRGNSPLHF
TRBV10-2 NA TRBD2 15 CASSEGGREGNEQYF
TRBV28 NA TRBD1 12 CASRQGGGELFF
TRBV6-5 NA NA 15 CASTPSEGIAYEQYF
TRBV6-5 NA NA 14 CASSNSGGGETQYF
TRBV11-1 NA NA 15 CASSPQTANTGELFF
TRBV28 NA NA 17 CATALASAEISTDTQYF
TRBV28 NA NA 14 CASSRPGATYEQYF
TRBV19 NA TRBD2 16 CASSASPETSVYEQYF
TRBV7-3 NA TRBD1 13 CASSQGQQETQYF
TRBV7-3 NA NA 14 CASSLMGGTDTIYF
TRBV2 NA TRBD2 18 CASRRLAGVLSSYNEQFF
TRBV9 NA TRBD1 14 CAKTGQGNTDTQYF
TRBV5-1 once NA 13 CASSLGHQYEQYF
TRBV5-6 NA TRBD1 16 CASSQGTGGSNQPQHF
TRBV6-5 NA NA 14 CASMPGTATYEQYF
TRBV5-1 NA NA 15 CASSLGGGGNYGYTF
TRBV3-1/TRBV3-2 NA NA 16 CASSQDFTGSTGELFF
TRBV24-1 NA TRBD1 15 CATSKGQSGANVLTF
TRBV7-3 few TRBD1 15 CASSHSDRGNSPLHF
TRBV4-1 NA NA 17 CASSQDPPWEVDYEQYF
TRBV18 NA NA 13 CASSPDRQYGYTF
TRBV19 NA TRBD1 17 CASSISAPGQGARGYTF
TRBV5-1 NA NA 14 CASSEFGIPYEQYF
TRBV4-1 NA NA 16 CASSSRTNGLSYEQYF
TRBV25-1 NA TRBD2 14 CASSGTSGKNEQFF
TRBV7-9 NA NA 12 CASSFLSSGYTF
TRBV29-1 once TRBD2 13 CSEELAGADEQFF
TRBV6-5 NA NA 15 CASSPRTALNTEAFF
TRBV11-2 NA NA 13 CASSSTVDYEQYF
TRBV5-1 NA TRBD1 13 CASSFGTGEPQHF
TRBV28 NA NA 15 CASSLPSDSTDTQYF